This TCR beta chain is from a study of blood T cell repertoires in COVID-19. TCRdb keeps only in-frame clones here, not all; method: immunoSEQ multiplex PCR. This sample has roughly 89,000 clones, with more than 80% found just once. This clone was counted a few times. The germline gives CDR1 SGHRS, CDR2 YFSETQ. V shed 3 bases, J shed 4 bases, and the junction held 11 bases outside the gene matches. The CDR3 is 18 amino acids. V and J are TRBV5-1 and TRBJ2-7; 15 bases match TRBD2. Sequencing was performed on peripheral blood. This receptor was obtained from a woman in her seventies with acute or convalescent COVID-19. CDR3 coding DNA: TGCGCCAGCAGCTCCGGACTAGCGGGAGGGCCGGAGACGTACGAGCAGTACTTC. Translating gives CASSSGLAGGPETYEQYF.